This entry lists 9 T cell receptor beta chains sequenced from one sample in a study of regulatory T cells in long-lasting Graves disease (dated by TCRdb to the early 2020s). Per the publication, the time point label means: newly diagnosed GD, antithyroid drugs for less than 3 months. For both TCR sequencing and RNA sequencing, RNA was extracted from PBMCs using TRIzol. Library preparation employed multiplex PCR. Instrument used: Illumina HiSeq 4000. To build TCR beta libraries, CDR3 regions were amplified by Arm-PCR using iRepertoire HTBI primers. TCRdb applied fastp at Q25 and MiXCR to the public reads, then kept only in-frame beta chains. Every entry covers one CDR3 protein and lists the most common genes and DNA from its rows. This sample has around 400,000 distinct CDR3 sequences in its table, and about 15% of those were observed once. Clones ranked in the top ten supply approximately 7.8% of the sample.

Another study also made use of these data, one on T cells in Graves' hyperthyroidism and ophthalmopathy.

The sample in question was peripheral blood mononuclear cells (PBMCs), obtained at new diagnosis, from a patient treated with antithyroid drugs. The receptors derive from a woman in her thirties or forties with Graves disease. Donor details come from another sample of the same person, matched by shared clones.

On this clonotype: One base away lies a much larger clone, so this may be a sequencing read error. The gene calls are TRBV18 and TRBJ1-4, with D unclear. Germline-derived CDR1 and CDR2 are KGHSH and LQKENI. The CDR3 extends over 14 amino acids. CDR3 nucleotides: TGTGCCAGCTCACCACCAGGGAGGAATGGAAAACTGTTTTTT. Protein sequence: CASSPPGRNGKLFF.

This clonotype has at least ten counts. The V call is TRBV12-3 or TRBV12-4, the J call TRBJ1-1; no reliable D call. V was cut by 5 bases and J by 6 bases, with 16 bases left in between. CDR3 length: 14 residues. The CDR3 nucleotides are TGTGCCAGCAGTGCGCCGCCTAGCTTCTCTGAAGCTTTCTTT. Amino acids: CASSAPPSFSEAFF.

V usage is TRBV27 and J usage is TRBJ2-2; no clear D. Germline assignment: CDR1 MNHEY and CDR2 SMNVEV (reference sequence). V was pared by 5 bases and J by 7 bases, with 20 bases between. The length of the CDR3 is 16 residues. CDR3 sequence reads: CASSPWTGPQIGELFF. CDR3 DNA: TGTGCCAGCAGTCCATGGACCGGCCCCCAGATCGGGGAGCTGTTTTTT.

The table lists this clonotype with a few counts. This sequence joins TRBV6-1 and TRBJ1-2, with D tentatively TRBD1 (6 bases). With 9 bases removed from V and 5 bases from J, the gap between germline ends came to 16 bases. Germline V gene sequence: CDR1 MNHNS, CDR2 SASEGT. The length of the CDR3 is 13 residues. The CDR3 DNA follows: TGTGCCAGAAGCACGACAGGCGCTTATGGCTACACCTTC. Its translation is CARSTTGAYGYTF.

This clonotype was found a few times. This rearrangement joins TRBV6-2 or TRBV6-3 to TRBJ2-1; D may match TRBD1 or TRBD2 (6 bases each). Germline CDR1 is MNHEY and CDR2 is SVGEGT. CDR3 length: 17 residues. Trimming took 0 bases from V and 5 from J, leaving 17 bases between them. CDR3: CASSYSSGAGGNNEQFF. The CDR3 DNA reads TGTGCCAGCAGTTACTCCTCGGGGGCTGGGGGGAACAATGAGCAGTTCTTC.

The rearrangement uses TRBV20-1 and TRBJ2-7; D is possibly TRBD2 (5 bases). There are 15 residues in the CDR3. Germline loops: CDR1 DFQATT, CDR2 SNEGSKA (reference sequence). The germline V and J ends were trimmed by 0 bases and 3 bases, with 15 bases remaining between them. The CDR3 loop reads CSARDLREFGYEQYF. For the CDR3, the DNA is TGCAGTGCTAGAGATCTGAGGGAGTTCGGCTACGAGCAGTACTTC.

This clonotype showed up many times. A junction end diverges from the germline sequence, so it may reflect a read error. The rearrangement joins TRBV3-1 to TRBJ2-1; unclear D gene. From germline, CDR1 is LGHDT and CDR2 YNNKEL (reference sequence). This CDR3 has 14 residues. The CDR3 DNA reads TGTGCCAGCACCCAAAGAGAGTTATACAATGAGCAGTTCTTC. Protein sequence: CASTQRELYNEQFF.

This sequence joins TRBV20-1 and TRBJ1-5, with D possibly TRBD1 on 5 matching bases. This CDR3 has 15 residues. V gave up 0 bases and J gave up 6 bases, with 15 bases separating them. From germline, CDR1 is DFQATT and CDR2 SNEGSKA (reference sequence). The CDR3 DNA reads TGCAGTGCTAGAGATATTAAGGAGAGGGGTCAGCCCCAGCATTTT. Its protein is CSARDIKERGQPQHF.

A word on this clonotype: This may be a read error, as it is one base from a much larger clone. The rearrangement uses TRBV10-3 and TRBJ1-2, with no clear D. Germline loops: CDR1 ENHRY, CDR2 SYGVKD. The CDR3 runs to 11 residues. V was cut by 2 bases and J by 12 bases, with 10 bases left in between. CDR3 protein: CAISEGPVHTF. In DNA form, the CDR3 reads TGTGCCATCAGTGAGGGCCCCGTCCACACCTTC.